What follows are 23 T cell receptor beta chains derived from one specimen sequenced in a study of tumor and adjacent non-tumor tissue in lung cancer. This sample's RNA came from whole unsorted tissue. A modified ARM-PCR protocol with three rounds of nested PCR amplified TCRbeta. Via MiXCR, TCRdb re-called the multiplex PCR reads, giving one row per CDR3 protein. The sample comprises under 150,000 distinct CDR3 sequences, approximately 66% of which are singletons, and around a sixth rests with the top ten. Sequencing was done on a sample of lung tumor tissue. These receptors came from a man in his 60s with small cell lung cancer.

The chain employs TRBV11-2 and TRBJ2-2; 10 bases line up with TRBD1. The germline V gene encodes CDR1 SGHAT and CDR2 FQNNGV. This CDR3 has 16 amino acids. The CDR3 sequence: CAISLARQGAPGELFF. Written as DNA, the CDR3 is TGTGCGATCAGCTTAGCGAGACAGGGGGCTCCCGGGGAGCTGTTTTTT.

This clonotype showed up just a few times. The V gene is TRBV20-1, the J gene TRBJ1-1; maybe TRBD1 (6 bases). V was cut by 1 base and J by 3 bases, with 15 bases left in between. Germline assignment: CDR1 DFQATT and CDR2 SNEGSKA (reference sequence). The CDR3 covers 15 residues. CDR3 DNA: TGCAGTGCTAGAGCTAATCAGGGGCACGACACTGAAGCTTTCTTT. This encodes CSARANQGHDTEAFF.

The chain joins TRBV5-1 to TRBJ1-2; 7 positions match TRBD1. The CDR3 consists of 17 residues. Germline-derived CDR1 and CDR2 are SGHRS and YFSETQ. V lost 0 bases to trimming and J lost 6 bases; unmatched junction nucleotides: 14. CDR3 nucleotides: TGCGCCAGCAGCTTGGTGAGGTTGGGGACAGAATTGGATGGCTACACCTTC. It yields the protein CASSLVRLGTELDGYTF.

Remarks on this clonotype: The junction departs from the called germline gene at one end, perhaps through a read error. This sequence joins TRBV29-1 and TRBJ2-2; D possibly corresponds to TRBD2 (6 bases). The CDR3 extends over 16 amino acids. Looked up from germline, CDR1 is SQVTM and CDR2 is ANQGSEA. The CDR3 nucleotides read TGCAACGTTGTATGTGCACTAGCAGCGAACACTGGGGAGCTGTTTTTT. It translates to CNVVCALAANTGELFF.

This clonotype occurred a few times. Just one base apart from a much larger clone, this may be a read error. For the CDR3, the DNA is TGTGCTGGTGGTTTGGGCAGGGGTCCCCGGCTGTTTTTT. It is translated as CAGGLGRGPRLFF. The chain combines TRBV12-5 with TRBJ2-2; weak D call: TRBD1 (6 bases). The CDR3 consists of 13 residues. Germline V gives CDR1 LGHNT, CDR2 FRNRAP.

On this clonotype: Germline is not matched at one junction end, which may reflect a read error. CDR3: CTSNPQGETHYF. The DNA for the CDR3 is TGTACCAGCAATCCACAGGGAGAGACCCACTACTTC. The chain has TRBV6-1 and TRBJ2-5; a possible D gene is TRBD1 (6 bases). CDR1 is MNHNS and CDR2 is SASEGT in the germline V gene. The CDR3 is 12 residues long.

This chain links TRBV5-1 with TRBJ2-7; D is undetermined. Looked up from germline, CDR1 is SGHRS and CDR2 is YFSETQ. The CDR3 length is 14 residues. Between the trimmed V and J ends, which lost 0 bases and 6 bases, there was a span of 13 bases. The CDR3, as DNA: TGCGCCAGCAGCTTGGCTCCCAATTGGGGCGAGCAGTACGTC. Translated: CASSLAPNWGEQYV.

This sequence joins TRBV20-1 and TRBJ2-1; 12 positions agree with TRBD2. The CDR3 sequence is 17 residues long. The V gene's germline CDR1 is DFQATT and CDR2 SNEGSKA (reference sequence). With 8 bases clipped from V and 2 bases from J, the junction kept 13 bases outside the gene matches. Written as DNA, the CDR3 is TGCAGTACCAAACCGGGACTAGCGGGTAACCCCTACAATGAGCAGTTCTTC. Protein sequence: CSTKPGLAGNPYNEQFF.

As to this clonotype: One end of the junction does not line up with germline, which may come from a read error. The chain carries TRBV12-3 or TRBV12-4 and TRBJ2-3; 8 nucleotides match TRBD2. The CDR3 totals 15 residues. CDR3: CASSPGGGRTDTRYF. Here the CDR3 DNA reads TGTGCCAGCAGTCCGGGGGGGGGACGCACAGATACGCGGTATTTT.

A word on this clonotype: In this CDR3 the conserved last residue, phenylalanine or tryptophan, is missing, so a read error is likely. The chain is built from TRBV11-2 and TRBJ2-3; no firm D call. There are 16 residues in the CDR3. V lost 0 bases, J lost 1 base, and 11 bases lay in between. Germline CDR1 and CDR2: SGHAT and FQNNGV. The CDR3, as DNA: TGTGCCAGCAGCTTAGATGCCGGAATGGGCACAGATACGCAGTATGTT. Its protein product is CASSLDAGMGTDTQYV.

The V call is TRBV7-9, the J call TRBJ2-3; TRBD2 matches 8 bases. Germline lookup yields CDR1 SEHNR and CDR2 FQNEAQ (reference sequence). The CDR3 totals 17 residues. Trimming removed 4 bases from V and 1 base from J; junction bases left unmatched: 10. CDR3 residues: CASSSRLLREGTDTQYF. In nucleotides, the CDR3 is TGTGCCAGCAGCTCCCGCCTCTTGCGGGAGGGCACAGATACGCAGTATTTT.

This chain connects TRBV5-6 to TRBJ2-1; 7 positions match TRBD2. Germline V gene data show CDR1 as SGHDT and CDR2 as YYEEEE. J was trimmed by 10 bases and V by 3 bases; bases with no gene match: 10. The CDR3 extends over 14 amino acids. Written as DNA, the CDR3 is TGTGCCAGCAGCTCCTGGGGGGGAGGGCAGGAGCAGTTCTTC. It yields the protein CASSSWGGGQEQFF.

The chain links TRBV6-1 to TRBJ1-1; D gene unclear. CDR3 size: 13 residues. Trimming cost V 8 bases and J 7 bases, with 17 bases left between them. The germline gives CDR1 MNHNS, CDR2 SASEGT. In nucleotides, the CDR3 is TGTGCCAGCGAGAGGGAGCGGAATAATGAAGCTTTCTTT. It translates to CASERERNNEAFF.

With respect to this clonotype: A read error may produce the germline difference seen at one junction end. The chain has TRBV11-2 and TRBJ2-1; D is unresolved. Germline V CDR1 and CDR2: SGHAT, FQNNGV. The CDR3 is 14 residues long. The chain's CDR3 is CVSSRAGPYNEQFF. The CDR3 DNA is TGTGTCAGCAGCCGGGCCGGTCCCTACAATGAGCAGTTCTTC.

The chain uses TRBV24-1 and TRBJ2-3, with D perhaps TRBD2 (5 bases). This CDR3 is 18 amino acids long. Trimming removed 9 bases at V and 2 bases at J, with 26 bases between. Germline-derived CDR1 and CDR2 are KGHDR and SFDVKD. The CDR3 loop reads CATWRTDLIPTITDTQYF. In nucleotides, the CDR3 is TGTGCCACCTGGAGGACTGACTTAATTCCGACTATCACAGATACGCAGTATTTT.

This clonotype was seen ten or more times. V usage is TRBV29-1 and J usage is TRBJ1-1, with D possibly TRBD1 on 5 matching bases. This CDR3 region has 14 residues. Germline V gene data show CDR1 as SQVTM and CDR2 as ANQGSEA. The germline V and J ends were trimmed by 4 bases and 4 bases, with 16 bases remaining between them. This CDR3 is CSVARGQLSTEAFF. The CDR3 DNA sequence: TGCAGCGTTGCTAGGGGTCAGTTGAGCACTGAAGCTTTCTTT.

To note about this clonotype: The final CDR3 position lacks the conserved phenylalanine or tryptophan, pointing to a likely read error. CDR3 DNA sequence: TGTGCCAGCAGCTTACCGCGACTGCCCGTTGCTTTCTTA. Its translation is CASSLPRLPVAFL. The rearrangement joins TRBV5-6 to TRBJ1-1; D remains unclear. The CDR3 runs 13 residues. V shed 2 bases and J shed 11 bases, with 16 bases lying between them. The germline V gene has CDR1 SGHDT and CDR2 YYEEEE.

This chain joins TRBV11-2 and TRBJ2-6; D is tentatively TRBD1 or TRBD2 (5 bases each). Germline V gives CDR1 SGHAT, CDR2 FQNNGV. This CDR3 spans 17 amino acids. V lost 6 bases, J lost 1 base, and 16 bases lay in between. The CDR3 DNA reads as TGTGCCAGCAGTTCATCCGGGGCGAGGTCTGGGGCCAACGTCCTGACTTTC. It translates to CASSSSGARSGANVLTF.

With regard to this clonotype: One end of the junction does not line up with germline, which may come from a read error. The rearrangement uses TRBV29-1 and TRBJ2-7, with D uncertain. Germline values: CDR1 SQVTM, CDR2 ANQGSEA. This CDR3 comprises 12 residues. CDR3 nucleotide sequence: TGCAGCGTCATTGGCGGAACCTACGAGCAGTATTTC. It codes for CSVIGGTYEQYF.

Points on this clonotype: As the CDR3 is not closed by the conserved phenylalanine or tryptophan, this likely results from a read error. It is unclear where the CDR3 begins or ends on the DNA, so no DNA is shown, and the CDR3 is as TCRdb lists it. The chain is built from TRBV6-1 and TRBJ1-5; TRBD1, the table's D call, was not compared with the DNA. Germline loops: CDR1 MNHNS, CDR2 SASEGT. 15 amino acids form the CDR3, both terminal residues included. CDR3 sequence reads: CASRAPTGGNQPQHY.

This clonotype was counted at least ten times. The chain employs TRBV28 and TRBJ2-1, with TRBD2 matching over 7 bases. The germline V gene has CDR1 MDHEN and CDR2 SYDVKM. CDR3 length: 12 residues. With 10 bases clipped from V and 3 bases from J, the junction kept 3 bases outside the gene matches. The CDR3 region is CATGTIYNEQFF. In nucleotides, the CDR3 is TGTGCCACCGGGACTATCTACAATGAGCAGTTCTTC.

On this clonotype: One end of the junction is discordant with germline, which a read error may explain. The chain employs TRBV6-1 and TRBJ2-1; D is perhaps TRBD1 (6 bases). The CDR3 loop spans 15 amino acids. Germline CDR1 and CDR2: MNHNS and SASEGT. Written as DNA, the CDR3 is TGTGTCAGCAGTGAATTTGGGGGCGACCTTAATGAGCAGTTCTTC. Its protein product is CVSSEFGGDLNEQFF.

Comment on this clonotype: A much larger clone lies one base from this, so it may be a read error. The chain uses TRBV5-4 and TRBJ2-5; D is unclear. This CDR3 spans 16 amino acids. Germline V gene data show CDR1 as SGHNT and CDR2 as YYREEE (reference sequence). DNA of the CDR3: TGTACCAGCAGCCCTATGAGGCATGCGGTCTGGGAGACCCAGTACTTC. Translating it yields CTSSPMRHAVWETQYF.